A selection of T cell receptor beta chains follows, all from one sample in a study of shared clonotypes between healthy human individuals. Sequenced by immunoSEQ multiplex PCR; TCRdb stores in-frame clones only, minus some. The sample contains 850,000 to 1,200,000 clones, 60% to 80% of which appear only once. The sample was memory CD4+ T cells sorted from blood. These receptors were taken from a young man in good health. Each CDR3 is given with its conserved first and last residue. D genes are given only for firm matches. Where a row states a size, it is once, few, many or the class of an expanded clone; other rows omit it.

J: TRBJ2-3; D: TRBD2; V: TRBV7-2; size: NA; CDR3: CASSLGTSGRALDTQYF; DNA: TGTGCCAGCAGCTTAGGGACTAGCGGGAGGGCCCTAGATACGCAGTATTTT
J: TRBJ1-1; D: NA; V: TRBV6-5; size: NA; CDR3: CASSLIQSTEAFF; DNA: TGTGCCAGCAGCCTAATACAGAGCACTGAAGCTTTCTTT
J: TRBJ2-1; D: TRBD1; V: TRBV6-5; size: once; CDR3: CASRLGTDNEQFF; DNA: TGTGCCAGCAGGCTCGGGACAGACAATGAGCAGTTCTTC
J: TRBJ1-5; D: NA; V: TRBV5-4; size: NA; CDR3: CASSLAVRGQGPQHF; DNA: TGTGCCAGCAGCTTGGCGGTGAGGGGCCAGGGGCCCCAGCATTTT
J: TRBJ1-4; D: NA; V: TRBV19; size: NA; CDR3: CASSMRPGKLFF; DNA: TGTGCCAGTAGTATGCGACCCGGAAAACTGTTTTTT
J: TRBJ2-5; D: NA; V: TRBV30; size: NA; CDR3: CAWTPLRGVETQYF; DNA: TGTGCCTGGACCCCTTTACGCGGAGTGGAGACCCAGTACTTC
J: TRBJ2-5; D: TRBD2; V: TRBV4-3; size: NA; CDR3: CASSQENGRQETQYF; DNA: TGCGCCAGCAGCCAAGAAAACGGGAGGCAAGAGACCCAGTACTTC
J: TRBJ1-6; D: NA; V: TRBV5-8; size: NA; CDR3: CASSLSPGPLTDDNSPLHF; DNA: TGTGCCAGCAGCTTGTCCCCCGGCCCACTAACGGATGATAATTCACCCCTCCACTTT
J: TRBJ1-2; D: TRBD1; V: TRBV5-1; size: NA; CDR3: CASSLWGTGEDYGYTF; DNA: TGCGCCAGCAGCTTGTGGGGGACAGGGGAAGACTATGGCTACACCTTC
J: TRBJ2-1; D: TRBD1; V: TRBV9; size: NA; CDR3: CASSFEGQAYNEQFF; DNA: TGTGCCAGCAGCTTCGAGGGACAGGCTTACAATGAGCAGTTCTTC
J: TRBJ2-2; D: NA; V: TRBV5-1; size: NA; CDR3: CASSRELEYTGELFF; DNA: TGCGCCAGCAGCAGAGAGCTCGAGTACACCGGGGAGCTGTTTTTT
J: TRBJ1-1; D: TRBD1; V: TRBV19; size: NA; CDR3: CASTGQGSTEAFF; DNA: TGTGCCAGTACTGGACAGGGGAGCACTGAAGCTTTCTTT
J: TRBJ2-2; D: TRBD2; V: TRBV9; size: once; CDR3: CASSPQAGLAGGTGELFF; DNA: TGTGCCAGCAGCCCTCAGGCAGGACTAGCGGGCGGCACCGGGGAGCTGTTTTTT